This is a list of T cell receptor beta chains from one sample in a study of blood T cell repertoires in COVID-19. Here immunoSEQ multiplex PCR was the method, and the copy in TCRdb shows in-frame clones only, minus some. Among more than 300,000 clones listed, more than 70% were seen once. The sample was peripheral blood. These receptors came from a woman in her sixties or seventies with COVID-19, enrolled during active disease. CDR3s include the opening cysteine and the closing phenylalanine or tryptophan. Each record gives: V gene, clone size, J gene, D gene, CDR3 DNA, CDR3 protein. A D gene is named only where the DNA matches it firmly. Not all rows give a size; the values are once, few, many and, for expanded clones, a class.

TRBV9	-	TRBJ2-1	TRBD1	TGTGCCAGCAGCAGTCGGACAGGGGCCTACAATGAGCAGTTCTTC	CASSSRTGAYNEQFF
TRBV7-9	-	TRBJ1-1	-	TGTGCCAGCAGCTTTACGGGGAACACTGAAGCTTTCTTT	CASSFTGNTEAFF
TRBV9	-	TRBJ1-2	TRBD1	TGTGCCAGCTCGACAGGGAACTATGGCTACACCTTC	CASSTGNYGYTF
TRBV6-6	-	TRBJ2-1	TRBD1	TGTGCCAGCACCTCAGGGACAGGGGACAATGAGCAGTTCTTC	CASTSGTGDNEQFF
TRBV6-2/TRBV6-3	-	TRBJ1-5	TRBD1	TGTGCCAGCAGCCAGGACAGGGTTGTGGATCAGCCCCAGCATTTT	CASSQDRVVDQPQHF
TRBV27	-	TRBJ1-5	TRBD1	TGTGCCAGCAGCCCGACAGGGGACAATCAGCCCCAGCATTTT	CASSPTGDNQPQHF
TRBV5-6	few	TRBJ1-2	TRBD1	TGTGCCAGCAGCCCGGGACAGGGAGCGCATGGCTACACCTTC	CASSPGQGAHGYTF
TRBV28	-	TRBJ1-1	-	TGTGCCAGCATATCCTCTAGGCGGACGGGGATTGAAGCTTTCTTT	CASISSRRTGIEAFF
TRBV18	-	TRBJ1-1	-	TGTGCCAGCTCACCGACACAGGGAAACACTGAAGCTTTCTTT	CASSPTQGNTEAFF
TRBV3-1/TRBV3-2	-	TRBJ1-6	-	TGTGCCAGCAGCCATGATACGGAGAGCTCCTATAATTCACCCCTCCACTTT	CASSHDTESSYNSPLHF
TRBV5-3	-	TRBJ2-3	TRBD2	TGTGCCAGAAGGGTTTCTAGCGGGGGTCCAGATACGCAGTATTTT	CARRVSSGGPDTQYF
TRBV5-6	-	TRBJ1-1	-	TGTGCCAGCCTGCTTCTACAGGGATACACTGAAGCTTTCTTT	CASLLLQGYTEAFF
TRBV5-1	-	TRBJ2-3	TRBD2	TGCGCCAGCAGCTTGCAACTAGCGGGGGCTAACACAGATACGCAGTATTTT	CASSLQLAGANTDTQYF
TRBV24-1	-	TRBJ1-5	TRBD1	TGTGCCACCAGTGACCGCGGACAGGGGTCCAATCAGCCCCAGCATTTT	CATSDRGQGSNQPQHF
TRBV5-1	-	TRBJ2-6	-	TGCGCCAGCAGCCGGGACAACAGCCCAATCTCTGGGGCCAACGTCCTGACTTTC	CASSRDNSPISGANVLTF
TRBV18	few	TRBJ1-4	-	TGTGCCAGCTCACCCGGTGTTGTTTCTAATGAAAAACTGTTTTTT	CASSPGVVSNEKLFF
TRBV7-9	-	TRBJ2-3	TRBD2	TGTGCCAGCAGCTTAGGGTCCCTCGCTAGCGGGGGGGAAAATACGCAGTATTTT	CASSLGSLASGGENTQYF
TRBV7-7	-	TRBJ2-3	-	TGTGCCAGCAGCCTCGGAGGGGGGGACACAGATACGCAGTATTTT	CASSLGGGDTDTQYF
TRBV6-5	-	TRBJ1-2	-	TGTGCCAGCAGTTACTCAGGGGGGGCCAATGGCTACACCTTC	CASSYSGGANGYTF
TRBV24-1	-	TRBJ2-1	-	TGTGCCACCAGAAGAGACACCACAAATGAGCAGTTCTTC	CATRRDTTNEQFF
TRBV29-1	-	TRBJ2-7	-	TGCAGCGTCCTTCTTTACGAGCAGTACTTC	CSVLLYEQYF
TRBV5-1	few	TRBJ1-3	-	TGCGCCAGCAGCGCACTATCAGGGATTTCTGGAAACACCATATATTTT	CASSALSGISGNTIYF
TRBV5-6	-	TRBJ2-2	-	TGTGCCAGCAGCGATGAGCAAATCAGGACCGGGGAGCTGTTTTTT	CASSDEQIRTGELFF
TRBV28	-	TRBJ2-7	-	TGTGCCAGCAGTCCCCCCGACAGGTTTTACGAGCAGTACTTC	CASSPPDRFYEQYF
TRBV9	-	TRBJ1-6	-	TGTGCCAGCAGCCCCCAGGCTAACTCCTATAATTCACCCCTCCACTTT	CASSPQANSYNSPLHF
TRBV5-1	-	TRBJ1-1	-	TGCGCCAGCAGCTTGGACCCGAGAGGAAACACTGAAGCTTTCTTT	CASSLDPRGNTEAFF
TRBV4-1	-	TRBJ1-6	-	TGCGCCAGCAGCCCCTTTTTTAATTCACCCCTCCACTTT	CASSPFFNSPLHF
TRBV5-1	-	TRBJ1-4	-	TGCGCCAGCAGCTTGGGCGCACGGGAAAAACTGTTTTTT	CASSLGAREKLFF
TRBV18	-	TRBJ1-2	-	TGTGCCAGCTCACCGGGGACACAACCTAACTATGGCTACACCTTC	CASSPGTQPNYGYTF
TRBV7-2	-	TRBJ2-6	-	TGTGCCAGCAGCTTAGGTTGGGGCGGCGGGACTGGGGCCAACGTCCTGACTTTC	CASSLGWGGGTGANVLTF
TRBV7-9	-	TRBJ2-7	-	TGTGCCAGCAGCTTTTCCAGGGACTCCTACGAGCAGTACTTC	CASSFSRDSYEQYF
TRBV7-8	-	TRBJ1-2	-	TGTGCCAGCAGCTCCCACCGCGGGGTGAGCTATGGCTACACCTTC	CASSSHRGVSYGYTF
TRBV19	-	TRBJ1-6	TRBD1	TGTGCCAGTGCCCGGGACAGCTCCTATAATTCACCCCTCCACTTT	CASARDSSYNSPLHF
TRBV5-8	once	TRBJ1-5	-	TGTGCCAGCAGCTTGGGGGCCAGGGGCAGTCTGAATAGCAATCAGCCCCAGCATTTT	CASSLGARGSLNSNQPQHF
TRBV4-2	once	TRBJ1-1	-	TGTGCCAGCAGCCAACAACAGGGAGTAACTGAAGCTTTCTTT	CASSQQQGVTEAFF
TRBV19	-	TRBJ1-3	-	TGTGCCAGTAGTCTTGGAAACACCATATATTTT	CASSLGNTIYF
TRBV28	-	TRBJ1-2	TRBD1	TGTGCCAGCAGTTTGCCCTGGACAGGGGGTTTAGGCTACACCTTC	CASSLPWTGGLGYTF
TRBV30	once	TRBJ2-3	-	TGTGCCTGGAGTCGGGGAGGACCGTTAGATACGCAGTATTTT	CAWSRGGPLDTQYF
TRBV27	-	TRBJ2-1	TRBD2	TGTGCCAGCAGTTTGGCGCTAGCGGGTGAGCAGTTCTTC	CASSLALAGEQFF
TRBV7-3	-	TRBJ1-1	-	TGTGCCAGCAGTCAGGGGAGCAACACTGAAGCTTTCTTT	CASSQGSNTEAFF
TRBV5-7	-	TRBJ1-2	-	TGTGCCAGATATAACTGGGCAGGGAAGAATGGCTACACCTTC	CARYNWAGKNGYTF
TRBV9	-	TRBJ1-2	TRBD1	TGTGCCAGCAGCCCCCTGGGGGGACAGATCTATGGCTACACCTTC	CASSPLGGQIYGYTF
TRBV4-1	-	TRBJ1-3	-	TGCGCCAGCAGCCTCCCGGACAGCTCTGGAAACACCATATATTTT	CASSLPDSSGNTIYF
TRBV6-5	few	TRBJ2-7	TRBD1	TGTGCCAGCAGTTCCGGGACAGAGAACTACGAGCAGTACTTC	CASSSGTENYEQYF
TRBV9	-	TRBJ1-1	-	TGTGCCAGCAGCGGGAACGGAGGCACTGAAGCTTTCTTT	CASSGNGGTEAFF
TRBV9	-	TRBJ2-1	-	TGTGCCAGCAGCGTCCCCCGGGGTGAGCAGTTCTTC	CASSVPRGEQFF
TRBV30	-	TRBJ2-5	-	TGTGCCTGCCCAGGCCTCGAAGAGACCCAGTACTTC	CACPGLEETQYF
TRBV5-4	many	TRBJ1-6	-	TGTGCCAGCAGCTTGGACAGGGATAATTCACCCCTCCACTTT	CASSLDRDNSPLHF
TRBV6-5	-	TRBJ2-3	TRBD2	TGTGCCAGCAGCGGACTAGCGGGGGGGCGGGATACGCAGTATTTT	CASSGLAGGRDTQYF
TRBV6-5	few	TRBJ2-3	-	TGTGCCAGCAGTTACAGTAGGGGGGGCCAAGGAGATACGCAGTATTTT	CASSYSRGGQGDTQYF
TRBV6-5	-	TRBJ1-2	-	TGTGCCAGCAGTTACTCGAGGACTTCTCTAGAGTATGGCTACACCTTC	CASSYSRTSLEYGYTF
TRBV29-1	-	TRBJ1-1	TRBD1	TGCAGCGTTGAAGGGGACAGGTCGAGAGCTTTCTTT	CSVEGDRSRAFF
TRBV24-1	-	TRBJ1-2	-	TGTGCCACCTCCGAAGGGAGAGGCTACACCTTC	CATSEGRGYTF
TRBV12-5	once	TRBJ2-5	TRBD2	TGTGCTAGTGGGCCTGGGACTAGACAAGAGACCCAGTACTTC	CASGPGTRQETQYF
TRBV18	-	TRBJ1-2	TRBD1	TGTGCCAGCTCACCGGGACAGGGAAATGGCTACACCTTC	CASSPGQGNGYTF
TRBV30	-	TRBJ1-1	TRBD1	TGTGCCTGGAGGAGACAGGGTGTGGGCACTGAAGCTTTCTTT	CAWRRQGVGTEAFF
TRBV6-5	-	TRBJ1-1	-	TGTGCCAGCCTTGGAGTAAACACTGAAGCTTTCTTT	CASLGVNTEAFF
TRBV13	-	TRBJ1-1	TRBD1	TGTGCCAGCAGCCTGGGACAGGGGGGAACTGAAGCTTTCTTT	CASSLGQGGTEAFF
TRBV3-1/TRBV3-2	few	TRBJ1-1	TRBD1	TGTGCCAGCTCCATGACAGGGGGGCCTGAAGCTTTCTTT	CASSMTGGPEAFF
TRBV19	-	TRBJ1-4	TRBD1	TGTGCCAGTACCCCCCGGGGGGGACAGGGCGGGGAAAAACTGTTTTTT	CASTPRGGQGGEKLFF